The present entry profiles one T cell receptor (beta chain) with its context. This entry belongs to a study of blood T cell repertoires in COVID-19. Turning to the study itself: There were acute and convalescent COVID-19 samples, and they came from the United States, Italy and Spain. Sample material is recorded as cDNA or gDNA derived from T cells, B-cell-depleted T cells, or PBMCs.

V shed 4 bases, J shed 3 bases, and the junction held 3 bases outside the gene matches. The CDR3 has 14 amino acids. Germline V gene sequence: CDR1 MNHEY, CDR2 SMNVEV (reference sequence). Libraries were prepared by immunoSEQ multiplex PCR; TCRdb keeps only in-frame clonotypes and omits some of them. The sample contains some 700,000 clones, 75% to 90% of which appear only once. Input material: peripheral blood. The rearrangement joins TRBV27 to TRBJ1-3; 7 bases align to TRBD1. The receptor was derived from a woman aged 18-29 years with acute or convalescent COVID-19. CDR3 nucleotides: TGTGCCAGCAGTTCCGGGACAGTTGGAAACACCATATATTTT. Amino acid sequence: CASSSGTVGNTIYF.